What follows is one TCR beta chain and its context. Its antigen specificity is not known. Base qualities are not at hand, and no much larger clone is one base apart. The source of the sample is a study of blood T cells in healthy people across ages (dated by TCRdb to about 2015). At the level of the whole study: In model experiments, template switching captured roughly one uniquely barcoded TCR beta cDNA molecule for every two T cells. Age-related changes in TCR beta repertoire diversity were measured in the study by deep sequencing normalized with unique cDNA molecular identifiers. Four age groups were formed from the donors: young (average approximately 15 years), middle-aged (approximately 39), aged (around 62) and long-lived (around 80). For two donors (one aged 18 to 30 and one aged 80 or older), the study analyzed two additional independent replicas of 1 million unique cDNA reads from the same blood draw. Broader findings and caveats from the paper: There was a strong correlation between observed TCR beta diversity and the percentage of naive T cells measured by flow cytometry. Compared with the aged group, more naive CD4+ T cells, fewer expanded clones and increased TCR diversity were shown by the long-lived group, suggesting age selection. The CMV infection status of donors was not known, potentially confounding age-related changes in expanded clonotypes. Because profiling used bulk unsorted PBMCs, naive and antigen-experienced compartments could not be compared conclusively. Observed TCR beta diversity per million T cells fell roughly linearly with age, and a significant reduction was already apparent by age approximately 40. Estimates of total diversity from one million sequenced T cells were regarded as lower bounds and underestimates.

CDR1 is given as SQVTM and CDR2 as ANQGSEA, both from the germline V gene. At the junction V is shortened by 6 bases and J by 9 bases, with 9 bases in between. Spanning cysteine to phenylalanine, the CDR3 consists of 9 amino acids. Only the CDR3 region is kept as DNA, spanning 27 bases read in frame from base 1. The library was made by 5' RACE. TCRdb names Illumina HiSeq 2500 as the instrument used. A second PCR of about 6 to 11 cycles was run with a J-beta primer mix and a sample-barcoded 5' primer. A unique molecular identifier was introduced onto each TCR beta cDNA molecule by a template-switch 5' adaptor carrying 12 random nucleotides. At least 2.5 million CDR3-containing paired-end reads were obtained from each sample. First-strand cDNA was synthesized from all RNA with the Mint cDNA synthesis kit, primed by a TRBC-specific oligonucleotide. All cDNA was treated with uracil-DNA glycosylase and then went through a first 18-cycle PCR with the universal primers M1SS and BC2_uni_R. The study's own analysis went as follows. For normalization, 1 million high-quality reads, each with a distinct molecular identifier, were randomly selected from each sample. Instead of being binned into consensus sequences, reads with shared molecular identifiers were discarded. MiTCR, set to a Q25 quality threshold and the strictest error-elimination algorithm, was used for CDR3 identification, clonotype clustering and error correction. A nonparametric unseen species model using Euler transformation provided a lower-bound estimate of total TCR beta diversity. The public reads were quality trimmed at Q25 with fastp and then assembled into clones with MiXCR by TCRdb, keeping productive beta chains. Rows with one shared CDR3 protein collapse into an entry with the most common genes and DNA. The V and J calls and clone size come from TCRdb's table, not from the authors' own analysis. Present in this sample are some 800,000 distinct CDR3 sequences, roughly 25% of which were seen just once. The ten largest clones add up to 3.7% of the sample.

Donors were roughly 40 systemically healthy Caucasian individuals from Russia aged roughly 6 to 95 years. Approximately 10 milliliters of peripheral blood were collected from each donor into EDTA-treated Vacutainer tubes. PBMCs were isolated by Ficoll-Paque density-gradient centrifugation, with at least 7 million obtained per sample. Trizol reagent was used to extract total RNA from the PBMCs, yielding at least 5 micrograms per sample. For every donor, flow cytometry on a PBMC aliquot measured the percentage of naive CD45RAhigh/CD27high T cells. The same sample was also studied in work on T cells of mothers and their children. That second publication adds: Nine systemically healthy Caucasian individuals, comprising three mothers and their six children, were included as donors. cDNA synthesis used all of the extracted RNA, with around 1.4 ug of RNA in each 15 ul reaction. In the second PCR, the M1S primer introduced both the sample barcodes and 2-4 random nucleotides. Over 8 million TCR beta CDR3 reads were obtained for each mother, and about 3 million reads were obtained for each child. Thymic selection similarly shapes TCR recombination output in related and unrelated pairs, with minor effect from inherited differences. Normalized repertoire overlap was always slightly but never significantly higher in related than unrelated mother-child pairs. No persistent microchimeric T cell clones were detected, at a sensitivity of approximately 90 clones per million clonotypes. The study used deep NGS to compare TCR beta repertoires of mothers and children, seeking features distinguishing related mother-child pairs from unrelated individuals. On average, the children were around 11 +/- 4 years old, while the mothers were about 40 +/- 4 years old. Libraries were sequenced on Illumina HiSeq 2000 with 100+100 nt paired-end reads after adapter ligation with NEBNext reagents. To avoid cross-contamination, the mother libraries and the child libraries were prepared a month apart and sequenced in separate runs. For each donor, between about 450,000 and 2,300,000 distinct TCR beta clonotypes were identified. Naive TCR beta clonotypes were estimated from low-frequency clonotypes matched to each donor's FACS-determined naive share, without sorting.

The sample consisted of blood. The receptor comes from a boy aged 5-17 years in good health. The chain links TRBV29-1 with TRBJ2-7; the D segment may tentatively be TRBD1 or TRBD2, each giving 5 matched bases. The DNA sequence reads TGCAGCGTCGGGACCTTGCAGTACTTC. Its protein product is CSVGTLQYF.